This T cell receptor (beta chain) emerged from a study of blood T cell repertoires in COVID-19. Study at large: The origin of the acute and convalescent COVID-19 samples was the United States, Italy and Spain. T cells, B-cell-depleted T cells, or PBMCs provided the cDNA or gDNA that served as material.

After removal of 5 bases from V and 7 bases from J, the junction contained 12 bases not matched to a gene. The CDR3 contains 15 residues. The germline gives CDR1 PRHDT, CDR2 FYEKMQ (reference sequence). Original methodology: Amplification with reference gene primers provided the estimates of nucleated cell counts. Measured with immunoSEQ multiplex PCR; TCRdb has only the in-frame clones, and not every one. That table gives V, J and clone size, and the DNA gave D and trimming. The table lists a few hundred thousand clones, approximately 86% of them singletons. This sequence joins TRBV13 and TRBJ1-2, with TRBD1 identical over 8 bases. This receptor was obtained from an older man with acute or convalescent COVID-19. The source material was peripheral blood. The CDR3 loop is CASSTTTGVIPGYTF. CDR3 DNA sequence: TGTGCCAGCAGCACCACGACAGGGGTAATTCCTGGCTACACCTTC.